Listed below are T cell receptor beta chains from one sample, sequenced in a study of shared clonotypes between healthy human individuals. Data came from immunoSEQ multiplex PCR; TCRdb stores just in-frame clones and leaves some out. The repertoire holds about 2.1 million clones, with roughly 93% as singletons. The sample was naive CD8+ T cells from PBMCs. The origin of the receptors is a man between 18 and 35 years old in good health. Some clones in this sample may be carry-over from other donors' samples. Each CDR3 is given with its conserved first and last residue. Each record gives: clone size, D gene, J gene, V gene, CDR3 protein, CDR3 DNA. D genes are given only for firm matches. Where a row states a size, it is once, few, many or the class of an expanded clone; other rows omit it.

- - TRBJ1-2 TRBV27 CASSLGTVGTYGYTF TGTGCCAGCAGTTTAGGGACCGTAGGTACCTATGGCTACACCTTC
- - TRBJ2-1 TRBV16 CASTKDTNNEQFF TGTGCCAGCACCAAAGATACAAACAATGAGCAGTTCTTC
- TRBD1 TRBJ2-1 TRBV14 CASSKDETGDGNEQFF TGTGCCAGCAGCAAAGACGAGACAGGGGACGGCAATGAGCAGTTCTTC
- - TRBJ2-7 TRBV9 CASSVVGGAGDEQYF TGTGCCAGCAGCGTAGTCGGCGGGGCTGGGGACGAGCAGTACTTC
- TRBD1 TRBJ2-7 TRBV29-1 CSVEQGVPYEQYF TGCAGCGTTGAACAGGGGGTACCCTACGAGCAGTACTTC
- TRBD2 TRBJ2-2 TRBV7-9 CASSLGVPAGGPNTGELFF TGTGCCAGCAGCTTAGGAGTACCAGCGGGAGGGCCGAACACCGGGGAGCTGTTTTTT
- - TRBJ2-7 TRBV6-1 CASSEATSARYEQYF TGTGCCAGCAGTGAAGCCACCAGCGCTCGCTACGAGCAGTACTTC
- - TRBJ1-5 TRBV19 CASRGGRYSNQPQHF TGTGCCAGTAGGGGTGGACGGTATAGCAATCAGCCCCAGCATTTT
- - TRBJ1-1 TRBV7-9 CASSLAGENTEAFF TGTGCCAGCAGCTTAGCGGGGGAGAACACTGAAGCTTTCTTT
- TRBD1 TRBJ2-7 TRBV19 CASRQYRGSAYEQYF TGTGCCAGTAGACAGTACAGGGGATCGGCCTACGAGCAGTACTTC
- - TRBJ2-3 TRBV27 CASSRGGWGTDTQYF TGTGCCAGCAGTCGAGGGGGGTGGGGCACAGATACGCAGTATTTT
- TRBD2 TRBJ2-7 TRBV6-6 CASRTSGWAGEQYF TGTGCCAGCAGGACTAGCGGATGGGCTGGCGAGCAGTACTTC
many TRBD1 TRBJ1-4 TRBV25-1 CASRDRESEKLFF TGTGCCAGCCGGGACAGGGAAAGTGAAAAACTGTTTTTT
- - TRBJ1-1 TRBV28 CASSLWGERNTEAFF TGTGCCAGCAGTTTATGGGGGGAGCGGAACACTGAAGCTTTCTTT
- TRBD2 TRBJ2-7 TRBV28 CASSSPPLRLAGSSGSYEQYF TGTGCCAGCAGTTCCCCCCCTCTGCGACTAGCGGGAAGCTCTGGGTCATACGAGCAGTACTTC
- TRBD1 TRBJ2-7 TRBV11-2 CASSQSTGVREQYF TGTGCCAGCAGCCAATCAACAGGGGTTCGCGAGCAGTACTTC
- - TRBJ2-1 TRBV6-1 CASSEPPRMLNEQFF TGTGCCAGCAGTGAACCCCCCCGGATGCTCAATGAGCAGTTCTTC
- TRBD1 TRBJ2-7 TRBV7-2 CASSLTGEKKQYF TGTGCCAGCAGCCTCACAGGGGAAAAAAAGCAGTACTTC
- - TRBJ2-1 TRBV27 CASTNSRGSEFF TGTGCCAGCACCAACTCCCGGGGGTCTGAGTTCTTC
- TRBD1 TRBJ1-2 TRBV2 CASSGSDRGRIRYGYTF TGTGCCAGCAGTGGATCGGACAGGGGGCGAATTCGCTATGGCTACACCTTC
- - TRBJ2-2 TRBV6-1 CASTWGTGELFF TGTGCCAGCACCTGGGGCACCGGGGAGCTGTTTTTT
- - TRBJ2-5 TRBV7-9 CASSLSLGTGETQYF TGTGCCAGCAGCTTAAGTTTAGGGACGGGAGAGACCCAGTACTTC